This entry lists 10 T cell receptor beta chains sequenced from one sample in a study of cytomegalovirus exposure and HLA in healthy donors (dated by TCRdb to between 2016 and 2019). The library was prepared using the immunoSEQ multiplex PCR assay. For the multiplex PCR, a mixture combining 60 forward primers for TCR Vbeta segments and 13 reverse primers for TCR Jbeta segments was used. Imported from immuneACCESS, the table was reduced by TCRdb to in-frame sequences with V and J called. These copies leave out some clones; in studies compared against another copy, an unresolved V gene accounts for under half, and the cause of the remainder is not known. Across this sample there are about 160,000 clones, with around nine tenths seen only once. Jointly, the top ten make up about 0.93% of the sample. The sequenced material came from PBMCs. The receptors originated from a woman in her twenties or thirties in good health and CMV-seronegative.

The CDR3 protein is CSVVVGGGLELTNYGYTF. The DNA of the CDR3 is TGCAGCGTTGTAGTGGGGGGGGGCCTAGAGCTGACTAACTATGGCTACACCTTC. V gene TRBV29-1 combines with J gene TRBJ1-2; D is perhaps TRBD1 (6 bases). From germline, CDR1 is SQVTM and CDR2 ANQGSEA. The V end was cut by 4 bases, the J end by 0 bases, with 24 bases between. The length of the CDR3 is 18 residues.

This clone was picked up a small number of times. The chain recombines TRBV5-1 with TRBJ2-1; 7 bases are shared with TRBD1. The CDR3 covers 12 residues. The V gene end was trimmed by 5 bases and the J gene end by 8 bases; junction bases not matched to a gene: 4. Germline-derived CDR1 and CDR2 are SGHRS and YFSETQ. In nucleotides, the CDR3 is TGCGCCAGCAGAAAAACAGGGGATGAGCAGTTCTTC. This codes for CASRKTGDEQFF.

This clone appeared a few times. The chain couples TRBV28 to TRBJ2-6; no definite D call. The CDR3 is made up of 15 amino acids. Germline V gene data show CDR1 as MDHEN and CDR2 as SYDVKM. The germline V and J ends were trimmed by 3 bases and 0 bases, with 6 bases remaining between them. CDR3: CASSFDFSGANVLTF. CDR3 nucleotide sequence: TGTGCCAGCAGTTTCGACTTCTCTGGGGCCAACGTCCTGACTTTC. The full variable domain, in which reference TRBV28 and TRBJ2-6 provide the parts outside the CDR3, is DVKVTQSSRYLVKRTGEKVFLECVQDMDHENMFWYRQDPGLGLRLIYFSYDVKMKEKGDIPEGYSVSREKKERFSLILESASTNQTSMYLCASSFDFSGANVLTFGAGSRLTVL.

J is TRBJ1-6 and V is TRBV7-2; 7 nucleotides match TRBD1. The ends lost 6 bases at V and 7 bases at J; junction bases unmatched: 6. The CDR3 contains 14 residues. The germline V gene encodes CDR1 SGHTA and CDR2 FQGNSA. This chain's CDR3 is CASSKGAWNSPLHF. The CDR3 region has the DNA TGTGCCAGCAGTAAGGGGGCATGGAATTCACCCCTCCACTTT. Using reference TRBV7-2 and TRBJ1-6 for the parts outside the CDR3, the full variable domain is GAGVSQSPSNKVTEKGKDVELRCDPISGHTALYWYRQSLGQGLEFLIYFQGNSAPDKSGLPSDRFSAERTGGSVSTLTIQRTQQEDSAVYLCASSKGAWNSPLHFGNGTRLTVT.

The gene calls are TRBV11-3 and TRBJ2-3; 8 bases fit TRBD2. V was clipped by 8 bases and J by 1 base; unmatched bases: 2. The CDR3 covers 13 residues. Germline loops: CDR1 SGHNT, CDR2 YENEEA. CDR3 amino acids: CASAGGRTDTQYF. CDR3 sequence (DNA): TGTGCCAGCGCGGGAGGTCGCACAGATACGCAGTATTTT.

This rearrangement joins TRBV18 to TRBJ2-2; D might be TRBD1 (5 bases). Trimming took off 4 bases at V and 4 bases at J, with 16 bases between the two ends. This CDR3 is 16 amino acids long. Per germline, CDR1 KGHSH and CDR2 LQKENI. The CDR3: CASSQIRRDSTGELFF. CDR3 in DNA: TGTGCCAGCTCACAAATCAGGCGAGACAGCACCGGGGAGCTGTTTTTT.

The chain is built from TRBV9 and TRBJ1-3; perhaps TRBD1 as D (5 bases). CDR3 length: 17 residues. Germline V CDR1 and CDR2: SGDLS, YYNGEE. V was shortened by 4 bases and J by 5 bases, with 22 bases between the two germline ends. CDR3 sequence (DNA): TGTGCCAGCAGCCCCCCCCCGGGGGGGAGAGTAAGAAACACCATATATTTT. The encoded protein is CASSPPPGGRVRNTIYF.

V is TRBV10-3 and J is TRBJ2-5; D not certain. The DNA end is more similar to TRBJ2-7, so the J call may be wrong. CDR1 ENHRY and CDR2 SYGVKD come from the germline V gene. The CDR3 is made up of 14 amino acids. CDR3 in amino acids: CAISGTAGNYEQYF. CDR3 nucleotide sequence: TGTGCCATCAGTGGTACCGCCGGCAACTACGAGCAGTACTTC.

This clone was observed a single time. The rearrangement uses TRBV7-9 and TRBJ2-7; maybe TRBD2 (5 bases). V was shortened by 5 bases and J by 5 bases, with 13 bases between the two germline ends. Looked up from germline, CDR1 is SEHNR and CDR2 is FQNEAQ (reference sequence). The CDR3 is 13 residues long. CDR3 sequence (DNA): TGTGCCAGCAGCCCCCGGGGAACGAACGAGCAGTACTTC. This codes for CASSPRGTNEQYF.

As regards this clone: Its ends do not fully match the called genes, so a read error is possible. This sample also contains other DNA sequences that code for the same CDR3. The rearrangement uses TRBV30 and TRBJ2-1; D unresolved. The CDR3 loop spans 13 amino acids. Germline CDR1 GTSNPN, CDR2 SVGIG (reference sequence). DNA for the CDR3: TGTGCCTGGAGTGTTCCCACCTATAATGAGCAGTTCTTC. Protein product: CAWSVPTYNEQFF.